Shown below are 9 T cell receptor beta chains from a single sample sequenced in a study of T cell repertoires in cytomegalovirus infection. Their antigens remain unidentified. TCRdb passed the reads through MiXCR, listing each CDR3 protein once. The sample includes approximately 110,000 distinct CDR3 sequences, under 50% of them seen just once. The specimen comprised CD8+ T cells from cultured PBMCs, sampled from culture after CMV antigen stimulation. All receptors come from a human donor in good health (CMV status not recorded). Some clones in this sample may be carry-over from other donors' samples.

The V call is TRBV20-1, the J call TRBJ2-7; 9 nucleotides align to TRBD2. The CDR3 sequence is 13 residues long. The germline V gene has CDR1 DFQATT and CDR2 SNEGSKA (reference sequence). The V gene end was trimmed by 6 bases and the J gene end by 0 bases; junction bases not matched to a gene: 3. This CDR3 reads CSAATSGSYEQYF. DNA for the CDR3: TGCAGTGCGGCGACTAGCGGCTCCTACGAGCAGTACTTC.

This clonotype was picked up a small number of times. This CDR3 reads CASSSFHPEAFF. The CDR3 nucleotides read TGTGCCAGCAGTTCCTTCCACCCTGAAGCTTTCTTT. The chain uses TRBV6-1 and TRBJ1-1; D not certain. V was cut by 5 bases and J by 6 bases, with 10 bases left in between. The germline CDR1 and CDR2 sequences are MNHNS and SASEGT. The CDR3 sequence is 12 residues long.

As to this clonotype: Since the CDR3 does not end with the conserved phenylalanine or tryptophan, this likely comes from a read error. The chain employs TRBV7-6 and TRBJ2-3, with D perhaps matching TRBD2 (5 bases). V gave up 1 base and J gave up 5 bases, with 16 bases separating them. CDR3 length equals 16 residues. The V gene's germline CDR1 is SGHVS and CDR2 FNYEAQ. Here the CDR3 reads CASSLEDSGNKDTQYS. The DNA for the CDR3 is TGTGCCAGCAGCTTAGAGGACTCGGGGAACAAAGATACGCAGTATTCT.

This clonotype has at least ten counts. This CDR3 reads CASSSGWGNTGELFF. The CDR3 coding sequence is TGTGCCAGCAGCTCGGGGTGGGGGAACACCGGGGAGCTGTTTTTT. V usage is TRBV7-6 and J usage is TRBJ2-2, with a possible D match to TRBD2 (5 bases). Germline values: CDR1 SGHVS, CDR2 FNYEAQ. The CDR3 runs to 15 residues. Trimming shortened V by 4 bases and J by 1 base, and 10 bases separated the two germline ends.

V gene TRBV6-1 combines with J gene TRBJ2-2; 11 nucleotides align to TRBD1. CDR3 size: 15 residues. The ends lost 4 bases at V and 7 bases at J; junction bases unmatched: 5. CDR1 and CDR2 (germline): MNHNS, SASEGT. As DNA, the CDR3 is TGTGCCAGCAGTGGGACAGGGGGCTGGATCGGGGAGCTGTTTTTT. This translates into CASSGTGGWIGELFF.

J is TRBJ1-5 and V is TRBV19; 10 bases are a match to TRBD1. From germline, CDR1 is LNHDA and CDR2 SQIVND (reference sequence). This CDR3 comprises 15 residues. Trimming removed 5 bases from V and 6 bases from J; junction bases left unmatched: 7. The CDR3 region is CASSLTTGGLQPQHF. The CDR3 bases are TGTGCCAGTAGTCTAACGACAGGGGGCCTTCAGCCCCAGCATTTT.

This clonotype was found once. This chain uses TRBV9 with TRBJ2-7; D is unclear. V was trimmed by 0 bases and J by 2 bases, leaving 9 bases between them. The CDR3 totals 14 residues. Per germline, CDR1 SGDLS and CDR2 YYNGEE. The DNA of the CDR3 is TGTGCCAGCAGCGTAGTTGAGACGGCCTACGAGCAGTACTTC. Its translation: CASSVVETAYEQYF.

This chain uses TRBV6-6 with TRBJ1-5; 7 bases align to TRBD1. Germline CDR1 reads MNHNY; CDR2 reads SVGAGI (reference sequence). CDR3 length: 16 residues. J lost 1 base, V lost 5 bases, and 8 bases had no gene match. Here the CDR3 reads CASSKPTGRSNQPQHF. The CDR3 DNA is TGTGCCAGCAGTAAACCGACAGGGAGAAGCAATCAGCCCCAGCATTTT.

This clonotype was picked up a small number of times. This chain links TRBV6-1 with TRBJ1-3; no clear D. Trimming removed 6 bases at V and 7 bases at J, with 22 bases between. CDR1 and CDR2 (germline): MNHNS, SASEGT. The CDR3 is 16 residues long. The CDR3 sequence: CASSRIGLLWWNTIYF. The CDR3 coding sequence is TGTGCCAGCAGCAGAATCGGACTCCTCTGGTGGAACACCATATATTTT.